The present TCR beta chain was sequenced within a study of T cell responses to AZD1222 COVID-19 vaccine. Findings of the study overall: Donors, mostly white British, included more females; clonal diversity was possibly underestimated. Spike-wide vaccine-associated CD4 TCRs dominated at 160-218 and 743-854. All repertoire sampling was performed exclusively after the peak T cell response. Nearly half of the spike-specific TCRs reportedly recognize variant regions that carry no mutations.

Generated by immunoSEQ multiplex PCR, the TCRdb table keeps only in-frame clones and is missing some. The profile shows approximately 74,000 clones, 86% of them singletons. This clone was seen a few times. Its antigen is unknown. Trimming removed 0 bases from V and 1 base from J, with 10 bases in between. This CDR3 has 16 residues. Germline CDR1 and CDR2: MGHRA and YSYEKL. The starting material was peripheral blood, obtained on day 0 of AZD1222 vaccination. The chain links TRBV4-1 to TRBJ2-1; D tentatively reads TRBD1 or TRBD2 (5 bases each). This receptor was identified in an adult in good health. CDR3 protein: CASSQEGVRSYNEQFF. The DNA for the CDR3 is TGCGCCAGCAGCCAAGAGGGGGTTAGGTCCTACAATGAGCAGTTCTTC.